This T cell receptor (beta chain) was captured in a study of blood T cell repertoires in COVID-19. Turning to the study itself: Samples came from the United States, Italy and Spain, spanning acute and convalescent COVID-19. Nucleic acid was either cDNA or gDNA, and it came from T cells, B-cell-depleted T cells, or PBMCs.

Trimming pared 4 bases from V and 0 bases from J, leaving 12 bases between. The CDR3 is made up of 15 amino acids. Per the original data handling: Reference gene primer amplification in the assay estimated nucleated cell counts. Sequencing was performed with immunoSEQ multiplex PCR; in TCRdb, only in-frame clones are kept and a portion is missing. V and J calls plus clone size are reproduced from that table; the DNA served to infer D and trimming. The sample lists around 330,000 clones, roughly 90% seen once, with approximately 4% in the top ten. The rearrangement uses TRBV23-1 and TRBJ1-2; D possibly corresponds to TRBD1 (6 bases). TRBV23-1 is known as an ORF, though its function is uncertain. The source of this sequence is a woman in her forties or fifties with active or convalescent COVID-19. The sample taken for sequencing was peripheral blood. CDR3 nucleotides: TGCGCCAGCAGTCGCTTGGCAGGGGCTAACTATGGCTACACCTTC. Translation gives CASSRLAGANYGYTF.